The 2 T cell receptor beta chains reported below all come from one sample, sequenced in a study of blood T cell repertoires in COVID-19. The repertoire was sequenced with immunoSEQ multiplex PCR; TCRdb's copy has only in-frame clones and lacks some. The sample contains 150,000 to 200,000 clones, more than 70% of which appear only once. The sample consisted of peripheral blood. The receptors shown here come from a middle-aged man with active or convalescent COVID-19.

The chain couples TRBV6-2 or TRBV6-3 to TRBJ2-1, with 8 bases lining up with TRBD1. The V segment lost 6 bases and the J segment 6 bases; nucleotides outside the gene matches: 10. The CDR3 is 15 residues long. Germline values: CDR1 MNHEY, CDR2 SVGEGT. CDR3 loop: CASSRVDRDLNEQFF. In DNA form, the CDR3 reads TGTGCCAGCAGCCGCGTGGACAGGGATCTCAATGAGCAGTTCTTC.

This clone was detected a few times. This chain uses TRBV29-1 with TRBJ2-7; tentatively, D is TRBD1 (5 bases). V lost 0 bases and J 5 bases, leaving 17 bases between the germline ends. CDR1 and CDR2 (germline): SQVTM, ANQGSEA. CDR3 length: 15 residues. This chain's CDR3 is CSVEDAISQVHEQYF. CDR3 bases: TGCAGCGTTGAAGACGCTATATCACAGGTCCACGAGCAGTACTTC.